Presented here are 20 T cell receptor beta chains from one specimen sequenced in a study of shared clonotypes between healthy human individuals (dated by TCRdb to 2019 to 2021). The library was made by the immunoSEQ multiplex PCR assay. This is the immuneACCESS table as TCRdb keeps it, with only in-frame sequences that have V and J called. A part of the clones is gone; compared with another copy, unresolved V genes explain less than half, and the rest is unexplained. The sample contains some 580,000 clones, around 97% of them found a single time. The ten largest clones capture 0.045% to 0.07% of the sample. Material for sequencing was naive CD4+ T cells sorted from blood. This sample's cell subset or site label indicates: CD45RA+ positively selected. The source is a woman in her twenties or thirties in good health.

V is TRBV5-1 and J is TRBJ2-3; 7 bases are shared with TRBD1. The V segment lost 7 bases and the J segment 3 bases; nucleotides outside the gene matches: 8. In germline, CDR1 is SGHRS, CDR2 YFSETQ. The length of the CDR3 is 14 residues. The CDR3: CASHRTGPTDTQYF. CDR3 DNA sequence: TGCGCCAGCCACCGGACAGGCCCGACAGATACGCAGTATTTT. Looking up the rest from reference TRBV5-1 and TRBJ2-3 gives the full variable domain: KAGVTQTPRYLIKTRGQQVTLSCSPISGHRSVSWYQQTPGQGLQFLFEYFSETQRNKGNFPGRFSGRQFSNSRSEMNVSTLELGDSALYLCASHRTGPTDTQYFGPGTRLTVL.

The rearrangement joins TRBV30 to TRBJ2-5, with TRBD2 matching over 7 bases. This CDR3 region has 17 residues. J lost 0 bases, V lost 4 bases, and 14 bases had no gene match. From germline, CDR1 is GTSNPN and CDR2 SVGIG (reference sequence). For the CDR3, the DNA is TGTGCCTGGACCGGCTATGCGGGAGCGCTGTACCAAGAGACCCAGTACTTC. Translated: CAWTGYAGALYQETQYF. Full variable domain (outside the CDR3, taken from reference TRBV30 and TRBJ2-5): SQTIHQWPATLVQPVGSPLSLECTVEGTSNPNLYWYRQAAGRGLQLLFYSVGIGQISSEVPQNLSASRPQDRQFILSSKKLLLSDSGFYLCAWTGYAGALYQETQYFGPGTRLLVL.

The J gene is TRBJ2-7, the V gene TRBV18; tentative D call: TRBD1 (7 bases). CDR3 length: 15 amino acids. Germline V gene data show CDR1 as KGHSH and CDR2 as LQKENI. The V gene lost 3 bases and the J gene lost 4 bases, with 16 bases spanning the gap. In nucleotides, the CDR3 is TGTGCCAGCTCACCGCAGGGGGGATCGCTTTACGAGCAGTACTTC. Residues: CASSPQGGSLYEQYF.

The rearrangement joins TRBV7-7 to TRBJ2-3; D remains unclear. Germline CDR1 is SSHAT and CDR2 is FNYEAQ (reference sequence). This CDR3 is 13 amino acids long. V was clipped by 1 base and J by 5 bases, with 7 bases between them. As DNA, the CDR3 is TGTGCCAGCAGCTTAGGTCGAGGAGATACGCAGTATTTT. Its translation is CASSLGRGDTQYF.

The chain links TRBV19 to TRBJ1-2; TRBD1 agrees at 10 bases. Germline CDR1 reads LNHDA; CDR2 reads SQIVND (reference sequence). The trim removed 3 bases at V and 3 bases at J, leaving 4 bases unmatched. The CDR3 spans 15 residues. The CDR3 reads CASSIGGTGDYGYTF. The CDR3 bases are TGTGCCAGTAGTATCGGGGGGACAGGGGACTATGGCTACACCTTC.

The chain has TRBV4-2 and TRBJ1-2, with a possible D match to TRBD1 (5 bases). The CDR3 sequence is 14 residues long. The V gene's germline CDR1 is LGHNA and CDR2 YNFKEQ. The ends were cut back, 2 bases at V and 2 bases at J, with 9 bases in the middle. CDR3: CASSQKDRNYGYTF. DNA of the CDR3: TGTGCCAGCAGCCAAAAAGACAGAAACTATGGCTACACCTTC.

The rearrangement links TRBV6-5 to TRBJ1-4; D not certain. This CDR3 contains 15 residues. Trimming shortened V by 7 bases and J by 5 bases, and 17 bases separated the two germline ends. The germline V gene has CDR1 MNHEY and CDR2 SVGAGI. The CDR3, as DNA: TGTGCCAGCATAGGGAGGTATAGCCTAAATGAAAAACTGTTTTTT. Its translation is CASIGRYSLNEKLFF.

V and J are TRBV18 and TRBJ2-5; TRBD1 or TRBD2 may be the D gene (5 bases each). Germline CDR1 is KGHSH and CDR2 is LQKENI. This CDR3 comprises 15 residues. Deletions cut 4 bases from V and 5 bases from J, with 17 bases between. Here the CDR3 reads CASSRNEGLDETQYF. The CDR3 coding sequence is TGTGCCAGCTCACGAAACGAGGGGCTGGATGAGACCCAGTACTTC.

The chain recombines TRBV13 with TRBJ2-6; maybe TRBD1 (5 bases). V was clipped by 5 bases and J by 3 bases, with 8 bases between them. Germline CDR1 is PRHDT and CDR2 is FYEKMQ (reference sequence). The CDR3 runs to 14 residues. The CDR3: CASSLRVGANVLTF. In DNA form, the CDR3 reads TGTGCCAGCAGCCTCAGGGTTGGGGCCAACGTCCTGACTTTC.

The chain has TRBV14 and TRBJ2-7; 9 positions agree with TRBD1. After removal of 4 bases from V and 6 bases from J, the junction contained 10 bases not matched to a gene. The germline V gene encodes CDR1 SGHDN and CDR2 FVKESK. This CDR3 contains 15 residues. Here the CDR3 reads CASSLFPGTGSEQYF. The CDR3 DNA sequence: TGTGCCAGCAGCCTATTTCCCGGGACAGGGTCCGAGCAGTACTTC.

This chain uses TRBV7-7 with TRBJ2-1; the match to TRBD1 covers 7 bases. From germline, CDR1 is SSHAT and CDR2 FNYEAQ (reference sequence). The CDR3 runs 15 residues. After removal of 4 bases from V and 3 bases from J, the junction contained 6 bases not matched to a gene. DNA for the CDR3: TGTGCCAGCAGCTCCCGGGACAGCAACTACAATGAGCAGTTCTTC. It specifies CASSSRDSNYNEQFF.

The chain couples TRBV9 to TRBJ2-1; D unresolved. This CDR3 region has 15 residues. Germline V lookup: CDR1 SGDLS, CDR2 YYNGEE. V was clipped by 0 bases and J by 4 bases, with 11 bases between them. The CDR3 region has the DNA TGTGCCAGCAGCGTAGCTGTAGCAGCTTACAATGAGCAGTTCTTC. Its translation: CASSVAVAAYNEQFF.

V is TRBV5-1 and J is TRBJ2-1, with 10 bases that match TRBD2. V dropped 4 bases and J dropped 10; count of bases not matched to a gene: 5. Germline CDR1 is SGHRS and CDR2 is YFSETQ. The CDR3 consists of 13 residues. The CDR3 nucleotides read TGCGCCAGCAGCCAGGGGGGACTAGCGGAGCAGTTCTTC. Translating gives CASSQGGLAEQFF.

The CDR3 region is CASSAAGGDTEAFF. The CDR3 region has the DNA TGTGCCAGCAGTGCCGCAGGGGGCGACACTGAAGCTTTCTTT. The chain joins TRBV6-1 to TRBJ1-1, with 8 bases matching TRBD1. Trimming removed 4 bases from V and 3 bases from J; junction bases left unmatched: 4. In germline, CDR1 is MNHNS, CDR2 SASEGT. The CDR3 extends over 14 amino acids.

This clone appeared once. The CDR3 coding sequence is TGTGCCAGCAGCTACACCTCGGGCACCTACGAGCAGTACTTC. This gives the protein CASSYTSGTYEQYF. The chain links TRBV11-2 to TRBJ2-7; D not resolved. CDR1 is SGHAT, CDR2 FQNNGV, per germline. This CDR3 has 14 amino acids. V gave up 4 bases and J gave up 2 bases, with 12 bases separating them.

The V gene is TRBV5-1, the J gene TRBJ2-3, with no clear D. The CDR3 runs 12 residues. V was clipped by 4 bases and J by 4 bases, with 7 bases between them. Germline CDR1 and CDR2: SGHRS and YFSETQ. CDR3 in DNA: TGCGCCAGCAGCCCAAGGGCAGATACGCAGTATTTT. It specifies CASSPRADTQYF. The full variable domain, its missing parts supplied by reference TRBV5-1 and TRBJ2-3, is KAGVTQTPRYLIKTRGQQVTLSCSPISGHRSVSWYQQTPGQGLQFLFEYFSETQRNKGNFPGRFSGRQFSNSRSEMNVSTLELGDSALYLCASSPRADTQYFGPGTRLTVL.

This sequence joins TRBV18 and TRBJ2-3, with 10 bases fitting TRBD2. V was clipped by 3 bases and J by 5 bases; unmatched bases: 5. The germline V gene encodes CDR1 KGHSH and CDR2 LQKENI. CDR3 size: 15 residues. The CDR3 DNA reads TGTGCCAGCTCACCGACTAGCGGGTGGTTAGATACGCAGTATTTT. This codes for CASSPTSGWLDTQYF.

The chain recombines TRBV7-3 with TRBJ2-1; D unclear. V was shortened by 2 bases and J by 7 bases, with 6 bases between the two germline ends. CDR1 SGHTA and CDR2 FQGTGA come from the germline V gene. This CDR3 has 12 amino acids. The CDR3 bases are TGTGCCAGCAGCTTACGCCGTAATGAGCAGTTCTTC. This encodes CASSLRRNEQFF.

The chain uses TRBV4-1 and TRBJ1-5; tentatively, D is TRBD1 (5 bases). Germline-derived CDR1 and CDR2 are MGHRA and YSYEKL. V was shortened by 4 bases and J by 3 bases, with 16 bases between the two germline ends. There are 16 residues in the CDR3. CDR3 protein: CASSPRQKGFNQPQHF. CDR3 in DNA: TGCGCCAGCAGCCCTCGACAGAAAGGTTTCAATCAGCCCCAGCATTTT.

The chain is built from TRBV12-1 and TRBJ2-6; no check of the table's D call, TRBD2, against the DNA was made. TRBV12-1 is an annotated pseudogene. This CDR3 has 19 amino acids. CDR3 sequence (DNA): TGTGCCAGCACCGACCTGTCAGCGCTTCCACGGCCTGGGGCCAACGTCCTGACTTTC. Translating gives CASTDLSALPRPGANVLTF.